Each of the 28 T cell receptor beta chains below was sequenced from the same sample in a study of T cells after yellow fever vaccination. TCRdb independently ran MiXCR on the 5' RACE reads; one entry per CDR3 protein. The repertoire holds around 260,000 distinct CDR3 sequences, with roughly 5.6% as singletons. Sample: CD4+ T cells sorted from PBMCs, taken on the day of the yellow fever booster vaccination. Source of these receptors: a man between 18 and 29 years old who received the YFV17D yellow fever vaccine.

In its sample, this clonotype was seen a few times. The chain is built from TRBV20-1 and TRBJ1-1; 7 bases are a match to TRBD1. The CDR3 has 12 residues. V shed 5 bases and J 1 base; nucleotides not matched to a gene: 1. The germline CDR1 and CDR2 sequences are DFQATT and SNEGSKA (reference sequence). CDR3 in amino acids: CSARQGNTEAFF. DNA of the CDR3: TGCAGTGCTCGACAGGGGAACACTGAAGCTTTCTTT.

This clonotype appeared many times. The J gene is TRBJ2-1, the V gene TRBV27, with 9 bases identical to TRBD2. Trimming removed 5 bases from V and 8 bases from J; junction bases left unmatched: 13. This CDR3 comprises 16 residues. Germline CDR1 and CDR2: MNHEY and SMNVEV (reference sequence). This chain's CDR3 is CASSPRGASGAHEQFF. The DNA of the CDR3 is TGTGCCAGCAGTCCAAGAGGGGCTAGCGGGGCCCATGAGCAGTTCTTC.

V gene TRBV3-1 combines with J gene TRBJ1-6, with D uncertain. This CDR3 has 15 residues. With 1 base removed from V and 7 bases from J, the gap between germline ends came to 11 bases. Germline V gene data show CDR1 as LGHDT and CDR2 as YNNKEL (reference sequence). CDR3 nucleotides: TGTGCCAGCAGCCAAGGGGGAGGGCCAAATTCACCCCTCCACTTT. Residues: CASSQGGGPNSPLHF.

This clonotype was counted only a few times. V is TRBV4-2 and J is TRBJ2-7, with 9 bases that match TRBD2. The V segment lost 0 bases and the J segment 2 bases; nucleotides outside the gene matches: 2. From germline, CDR1 is LGHNA and CDR2 YNFKEQ. The CDR3 length is 15 residues. The CDR3 DNA sequence: TGTGCCAGCAGCCAAGACGCGGGGGGGCCCTACGAGCAGTACGTC. Protein product: CASSQDAGGPYEQYV.

This clonotype was picked up a small number of times. The V and J genes are TRBV7-9 and TRBJ2-1, with 9 bases identical to TRBD1. CDR3 size: 18 residues. V was clipped by 3 bases and J by 1 base; unmatched bases: 10. Germline V gives CDR1 SEHNR, CDR2 FQNEAQ (reference sequence). The CDR3 DNA reads TGTGCCAGCAGCTTTAGATTAGGGGGACAGGGATCCTACAATGAGCAGTTCTTC. It is translated as CASSFRLGGQGSYNEQFF. Together with reference TRBV7-9 and TRBJ2-1, the CDR3 gives the full variable domain: DTGVSQNPRHKITKRGQNVTFRCDPISEHNRLYWYRQTLGQGPEFLTYFQNEAQLEKSRLLSDRFSAERPKGSFSTLEIQRTEQGDSAMYLCASSFRLGGQGSYNEQFFGPGTRLTVL.

This clonotype has just a few counts. The chain employs TRBV5-1 and TRBJ1-2, with 8 bases that match TRBD1. Looked up from germline, CDR1 is SGHRS and CDR2 is YFSETQ. CDR3 length: 15 residues. With 4 bases clipped from V and 0 bases from J, the junction kept 5 bases outside the gene matches. Here the CDR3 DNA reads TGCGCCAGCAGCGTAGGACAGGGAGCTAACTATGGCTACACCTTC. Translated, it gives CASSVGQGANYGYTF.

The J gene is TRBJ2-3, the V gene TRBV6-5; 7 positions match TRBD2. V lost 5 bases and J lost 5; bases outside the gene matches: 7. The CDR3 extends over 14 amino acids. Germline loops: CDR1 MNHEY, CDR2 SVGAGI. The CDR3 protein is CASSRLGEGDTQYF. Here the CDR3 DNA reads TGTGCCAGCAGTCGACTAGGGGAGGGAGATACGCAGTATTTT.

The gene calls are TRBV6-5 and TRBJ1-2, with 10 bases that match TRBD1. The CDR3 is 13 residues long. Germline CDR1 is MNHEY and CDR2 is SVGAGI. V trimming: 11 bases; J trimming: 8 bases; junction bases outside the gene matches: 11. DNA for the CDR3: TGTGCCGTCTCGGGACAGGGGAGTTTAGGCTACACCTTC. Translated, it gives CAVSGQGSLGYTF.

Many counts were recorded for this clonotype. The V call is TRBV6-2 or TRBV6-3, the J call TRBJ2-7, with TRBD1 as a possible D gene (6 bases). CDR1 MNHEY and CDR2 SVGEGT come from the germline V gene. Trimming removed 5 bases at V and 5 bases at J, with 19 bases between. The CDR3 is 15 amino acids. CDR3 sequence reads: CASSNRGGPEDEQYV. The CDR3 region has the DNA TGTGCCAGCAGTAACCGAGGGGGTCCGGAAGACGAGCAGTACGTC.

This clonotype occurred many times. In nucleotides, the CDR3 is TGTGCCAGCAGGCCACGGGGCGGGGAGCTGTTTTTT. Protein: CASRPRGGELFF. The chain couples TRBV6-2 or TRBV6-3 to TRBJ2-2; TRBD2 is a possible D gene (5 bases). Germline V gives CDR1 MNHEY, CDR2 SVGEGT. V was trimmed by 6 bases and J by 7 bases, leaving 9 bases between them. The CDR3 spans 12 residues.

This clonotype came up a few times. The genes are TRBV6-5 and TRBJ2-7, with D possibly matching TRBD1 (6 bases). CDR3 length: 14 residues. CDR1 MNHEY and CDR2 SVGAGI come from the germline V gene. Trimming removed 0 bases at V and 2 bases at J, with 8 bases between. CDR3 in DNA: TGTGCCAGCAGTTACTCCGGACAGACCTACGAGCAGTACTTC. This codes for CASSYSGQTYEQYF.

The chain employs TRBV5-4 and TRBJ2-3; 10 bases agree with TRBD1. The CDR3 covers 16 residues. The ends lost 5 bases at V and 1 base at J; junction bases unmatched: 7. Germline values: CDR1 SGHNT, CDR2 YYREEE (reference sequence). CDR3 amino acids: CASRRGQGLGTDTQYF. CDR3 bases: TGTGCCAGCAGGAGGGGACAGGGGCTCGGCACAGATACGCAGTATTTT.

V usage is TRBV4-1 and J usage is TRBJ2-1; D possibly corresponds to TRBD2 (6 bases). Looked up from germline, CDR1 is MGHRA and CDR2 is YSYEKL. This CDR3 contains 15 residues. The germline V and J ends were trimmed by 6 bases and 10 bases, with 22 bases remaining between them. The CDR3 loop reads CASSRDPPAGYEQFF. CDR3 DNA: TGCGCCAGCAGTCGCGACCCTCCGGCGGGATACGAGCAGTTCTTC.

This clonotype was counted many times. This chain uses TRBV5-1 with TRBJ2-5, with D possibly matching TRBD1 (6 bases). Trimming pared 4 bases from V and 0 bases from J, leaving 13 bases between. CDR1 and CDR2 from the germline V gene are SGHRS and YFSETQ. CDR3 length equals 15 residues. The chain's CDR3 is CASSRWTANQETQYF. CDR3 DNA: TGCGCCAGCAGCCGCTGGACAGCGAACCAAGAGACCCAGTACTTC. Using reference TRBV5-1 and TRBJ2-5 for the parts outside the CDR3, the full variable domain is KAGVTQTPRYLIKTRGQQVTLSCSPISGHRSVSWYQQTPGQGLQFLFEYFSETQRNKGNFPGRFSGRQFSNSRSEMNVSTLELGDSALYLCASSRWTANQETQYFGPGTRLLVL.

This clonotype was detected a few times. The chain is built from TRBV5-4 and TRBJ1-1, with unresolved D. Germline lookup yields CDR1 SGHNT and CDR2 YYREEE (reference sequence). CDR3 size: 15 residues. Trimming shortened V by 5 bases and J by 1 base, and 15 bases separated the two germline ends. The chain's CDR3 is CASSSYLEGNTEAFF. The DNA for the CDR3 is TGTGCCAGCAGTTCCTACTTGGAAGGGAACACTGAAGCTTTCTTT.

This clonotype was counted ten times or more. The chain links TRBV4-1 to TRBJ1-1, with D hard to call. The germline V gene encodes CDR1 MGHRA and CDR2 YSYEKL. V was pared by 0 bases and J by 2 bases, with 13 bases between. CDR3 size: 16 residues. The CDR3 spells CASSQDRAFRNTEAFF. CDR3 coding DNA: TGCGCCAGCAGCCAAGATCGGGCGTTCCGAAACACTGAAGCTTTCTTT.

In its sample, this clonotype was seen many times. This chain connects TRBV3-1 to TRBJ1-1, with unresolved D. The V end lost 2 bases, the J end lost 3 bases, and 7 bases lay between the germline ends. Germline loops: CDR1 LGHDT, CDR2 YNNKEL (reference sequence). The CDR3 is made up of 13 amino acids. CDR3 coding DNA: TGTGCCAGCAGCCAAAACGACTACACTGAAGCTTTCTTT. This sequence encodes CASSQNDYTEAFF.

This clonotype was seen more than once but under ten times. The chain employs TRBV14 and TRBJ1-4; D might be TRBD1 (5 bases). Germline CDR1 reads SGHDN; CDR2 reads FVKESK. The germline V and J ends were trimmed by 4 bases and 7 bases, with 16 bases remaining between them. The CDR3 is made up of 15 amino acids. CDR3 DNA: TGTGCCAGCAGCCTCGGGACCTCAATGGCTGAAAAACTGTTTTTT. As protein: CASSLGTSMAEKLFF.

There are many counts of this clonotype. The J gene is TRBJ2-5, the V gene TRBV5-1; 7 nucleotides align to TRBD1. This CDR3 comprises 14 residues. Trimming removed 4 bases from V and 1 base from J; junction bases left unmatched: 4. Germline V lookup: CDR1 SGHRS, CDR2 YFSETQ. The CDR3 is CASSEGQSQETQYF. The CDR3 bases are TGCGCCAGCAGCGAGGGACAGAGCCAAGAGACCCAGTACTTC.

The sample holds many counts of this clonotype. The CDR3 DNA reads as TGTGCCAGCAGTTACGGAACCAACTATGGCTACACCTTC. This sequence encodes CASSYGTNYGYTF. The chain uses TRBV6-5 and TRBJ1-2; no definite D call. Per the germline V gene, CDR1 is MNHEY and CDR2 is SVGAGI. The CDR3 extends over 13 amino acids. V dropped 2 bases and J dropped 2 bases, with 6 bases sitting between them.

The chain joins TRBV10-3 to TRBJ2-7, with 12 bases lining up with TRBD1. V shed 2 bases, J shed 5 bases, and the junction held 7 bases outside the gene matches. The CDR3 extends over 16 amino acids. CDR1 and CDR2 from the germline V gene are ENHRY and SYGVKD. The CDR3 reads CAISENSGTGGDEQYV. In DNA form, the CDR3 reads TGTGCCATCAGTGAGAACTCCGGGACAGGGGGCGACGAGCAGTACGTC.

Ten or more counts support this clonotype. The V gene is TRBV7-2, the J gene TRBJ2-2, with TRBD1 matching 7 bases. Germline CDR1 reads SGHTA; CDR2 reads FQGNSA. The CDR3 loop spans 14 amino acids. Trimming at V came to 0 bases and at J to 7 bases, leaving 2 bases not matched to a gene. CDR3 amino acids: CASSLAQGDGELFF. CDR3 bases: TGTGCCAGCAGCTTAGCCCAGGGGGACGGGGAGCTGTTTTTT.

The chain recombines TRBV20-1 with TRBJ1-1, with TRBD1 identical over 7 bases. The CDR3 is made up of 14 amino acids. Per the germline V gene, CDR1 is DFQATT and CDR2 is SNEGSKA (reference sequence). With 2 bases clipped from V and 4 bases from J, the junction kept 7 bases outside the gene matches. CDR3 loop: CSARQGPGGTEAFF. The CDR3 coding sequence is TGCAGTGCTAGACAGGGGCCAGGGGGCACTGAAGCTTTCTTT.

This clonotype was seen more than once but under ten times. The chain's CDR3 is CASSFASRYQETQYF. In nucleotides, the CDR3 is TGTGCCAGCAGCTTCGCGAGCAGGTACCAAGAGACCCAGTACTTC. The V call is TRBV7-6, the J call TRBJ2-5; D gene uncertain. V was cut by 3 bases and J by 0 bases, with 11 bases left in between. Germline V gives CDR1 SGHVS, CDR2 FNYEAQ. There are 15 residues in the CDR3.

This clonotype was found a few times. The gene calls are TRBV20-1 and TRBJ2-3; perhaps TRBD1 as D (5 bases). Per the germline V gene, CDR1 is DFQATT and CDR2 is SNEGSKA (reference sequence). The CDR3 is 14 residues long. Deletions cut 2 bases from V and 6 bases from J, with 15 bases between. CDR3 region: CSARQGFSLDTQYF. The CDR3 DNA reads as TGCAGTGCTAGACAGGGATTCTCGTTGGATACGCAGTATTTT.

There are many counts of this clonotype. The chain links TRBV12-3 or TRBV12-4 to TRBJ1-1, with 7 bases that match TRBD1. This CDR3 is 11 amino acids long. The V and J ends lost 6 bases and 6 bases, in that order; junction bases with no gene match: 1. DNA of the CDR3: TGTGCCAGCAGCACAGGGGCTGAAGCTTTCTTT. Protein: CASSTGAEAFF.

This clonotype was observed at least ten times. V gene TRBV9 combines with J gene TRBJ2-4; 8 bases align to TRBD2. V lost 0 bases, J lost 6 bases, and 5 bases stayed unmatched. CDR1 and CDR2 from the germline V gene are SGDLS and YYNGEE. This CDR3 is built from 15 residues. CDR3 sequence reads: CASSVGAGVGNIQYF. CDR3 coding DNA: TGTGCCAGCAGCGTAGGAGCGGGGGTGGGAAACATTCAGTACTTC. The full variable domain, its missing parts supplied by reference TRBV9 and TRBJ2-4, is DSGVTQTPKHLITATGQRVTLRCSPRSGDLSVYWYQQSLDQGLQFLIQYYNGEERAKGNILERFSAQQFPDLHSELNLSSLELGDSALYFCASSVGAGVGNIQYFGAGTRLSVL.

The rearrangement joins TRBV10-3 to TRBJ2-1; possibly TRBD1 for D (6 bases). This CDR3 is 16 amino acids long. Germline V gene lookup returns CDR1 ENHRY and CDR2 SYGVKD. The V end lost 6 bases, the J end lost 4 bases, and 19 bases lay between the germline ends. The CDR3 here is CAISPSTGRWYNEQFF. CDR3 DNA sequence: TGTGCCATCAGCCCTAGCACAGGGAGATGGTACAATGAGCAGTTCTTC.